This T cell receptor (beta chain) is from a study of OX40 agonist ivuxolimab in advanced cancers. The wider study: Of the patients, three showed partial responses, one with hepatocellular carcinoma and two with cutaneous melanoma. Study-wide results and limits: Part of the nonresponder group also had normalized T-cell clonal expansion that was low. Relative to CD4+, CD8+ T cells held more expanded clones on average.

About this clone: Its cognate antigen is unknown.

Sequencing was performed with immunoSEQ multiplex PCR; in TCRdb, only in-frame clones are kept and a portion is missing. The repertoire holds around 53,000 clones, around nine tenths seen once, with more than 6.5% in the top ten. If patients had autoimmune disease history or systemic immunosuppression, they were excluded. The CDR3 is 14 amino acids. Germline V CDR1 and CDR2: SGHRS, YFSETQ. V lost 5 bases and J lost 3; bases outside the gene matches: 6. This clonotype originated in an adult with an advanced solid tumor such as melanoma, head and neck, liver or kidney cancer. This chain uses TRBV5-1 with TRBJ2-7, with 9 bases aligning to TRBD2. The sequenced sample was CD4+ or CD8+ T cells sorted from blood, obtained in a trial of the OX40 agonist ivuxolimab. The CDR3 here is CASSVAGGNYEQYF. CDR3 in DNA: TGCGCCAGCAGTGTGGCGGGAGGGAACTACGAGCAGTACTTC.